This T cell receptor beta chain was obtained from a study of blood T cells in healthy people across ages. The germline gives CDR1 SGHTA, CDR2 FQGNSA. This CDR3 has 13 amino acids. With a J-beta primer mix and a sample-barcoded 5' primer, a second PCR ran about 6 to 11 cycles. Tags on each cDNA molecule came from a template-switch adaptor with 12 random nucleotides. From the 5' RACE reads, TCRdb called clonotypes with MiXCR, one entry per CDR3 protein. Of 650,000 to 800,000 distinct CDR3 sequences detected, approximately 48% appear once; the ten largest clones hold under 20%. Ranging in age from about 6 to 95, the donors were healthy Caucasian individuals from Russia. Per-sample PBMC isolation yielded at least 6.5 million cells.

The sequenced sample was blood. The receptor's source is a man between 60 and 75 years old in good health. This chain joins TRBV7-2 and TRBJ2-5, with a weak D call TRBD1 (7 bases). The DNA matches TRBJ2-7 better at its end, which makes the J call doubtful. CDR3 region: CASSTRQGGEQYF. As DNA, the CDR3 is TGTGCCAGCAGCACCCGACAGGGAGGCGAGCAGTACTTC.